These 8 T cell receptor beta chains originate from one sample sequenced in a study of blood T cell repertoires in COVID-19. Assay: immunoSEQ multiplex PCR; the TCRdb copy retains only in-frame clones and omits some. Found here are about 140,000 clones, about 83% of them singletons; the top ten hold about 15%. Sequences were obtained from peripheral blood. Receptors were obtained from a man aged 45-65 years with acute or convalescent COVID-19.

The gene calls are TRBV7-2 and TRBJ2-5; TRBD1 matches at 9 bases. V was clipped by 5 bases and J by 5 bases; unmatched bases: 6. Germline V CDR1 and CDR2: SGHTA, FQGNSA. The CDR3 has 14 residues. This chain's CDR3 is CASSNTGTGETQYF. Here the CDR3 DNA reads TGTGCCAGCAGCAACACCGGGACAGGGGAGACCCAGTACTTC.

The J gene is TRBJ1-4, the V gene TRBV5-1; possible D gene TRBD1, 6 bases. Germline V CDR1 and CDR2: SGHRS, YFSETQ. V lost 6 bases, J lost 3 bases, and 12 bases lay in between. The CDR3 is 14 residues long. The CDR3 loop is CASNIQGPNEKLFF. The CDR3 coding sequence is TGCGCCAGCAACATACAGGGACCTAATGAAAAACTGTTTTTT. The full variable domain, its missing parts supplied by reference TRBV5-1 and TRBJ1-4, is KAGVTQTPRYLIKTRGQQVTLSCSPISGHRSVSWYQQTPGQGLQFLFEYFSETQRNKGNFPGRFSGRQFSNSRSEMNVSTLELGDSALYLCASNIQGPNEKLFFGSGTQLSVL.

Here the CDR3 reads CASSLASESSGANVLTF. CDR3 in DNA: TGCGCCAGCAGCTTGGCTAGCGAGAGCTCTGGGGCCAACGTCCTGACTTTC. V gene TRBV5-1 combines with J gene TRBJ2-6; possible D gene TRBD2, 6 bases. CDR3 length equals 17 residues. Germline V gives CDR1 SGHRS, CDR2 YFSETQ. The V end was cut by 0 bases, the J end by 0 bases, with 10 bases between.

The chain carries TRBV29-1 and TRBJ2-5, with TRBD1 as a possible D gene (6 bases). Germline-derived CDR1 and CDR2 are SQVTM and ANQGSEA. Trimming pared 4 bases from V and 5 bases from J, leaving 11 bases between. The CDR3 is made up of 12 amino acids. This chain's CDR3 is CSVGGGYETQYF. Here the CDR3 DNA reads TGCAGCGTTGGAGGGGGTTACGAGACCCAGTACTTC.

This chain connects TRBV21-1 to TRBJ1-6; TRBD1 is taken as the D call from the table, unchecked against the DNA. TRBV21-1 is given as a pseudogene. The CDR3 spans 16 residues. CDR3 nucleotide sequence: TGTGCCAGCAGCTACCCGGACAGGGGGCTTAATTCACCCCTCCACTTT. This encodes CASSYPDRGLNSPLHF.

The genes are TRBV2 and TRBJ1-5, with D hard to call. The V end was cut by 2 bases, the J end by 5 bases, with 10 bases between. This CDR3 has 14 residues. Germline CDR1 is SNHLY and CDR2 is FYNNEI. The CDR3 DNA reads TGTGCCAGCAGTGAAAGGTTCCGGGATCAGCCCCAGCATTTT. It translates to CASSERFRDQPQHF.

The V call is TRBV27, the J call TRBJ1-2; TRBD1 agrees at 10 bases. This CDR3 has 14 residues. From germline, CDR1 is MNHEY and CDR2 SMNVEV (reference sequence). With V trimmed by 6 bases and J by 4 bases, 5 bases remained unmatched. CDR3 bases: TGTGCCAGCAGACGGACAGGGGGTGGCTATGGCTACACCTTC. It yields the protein CASRRTGGGYGYTF.

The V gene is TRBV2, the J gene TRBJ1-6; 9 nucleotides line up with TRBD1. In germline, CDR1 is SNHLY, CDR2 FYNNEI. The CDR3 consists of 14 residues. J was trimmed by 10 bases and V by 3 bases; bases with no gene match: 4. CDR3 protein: CASSDQGTGSPLHF. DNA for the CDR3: TGTGCCAGCAGTGATCAGGGGACAGGGTCACCCCTCCACTTT.